This T cell receptor (beta chain) was observed in a study of metastatic and nonmetastatic thyroid tumors. Overall study context: Comparison of repertoires was carried out across blood and tumor or nodule tissue from malignant and benign thyroid patients.

Not a single patient had been given any form of treatment at any point before undergoing thyroid surgery. This clone is medium-sized within its sample. Its target is not known. Original processing methods: CDR3 was compared across clinicopathological groups, and the resulting differences were used to build a distant-metastasis classifier for papillary thyroid cancer. TCRdb used MiXCR to call clones anew from the PCR reads. The V and J calls shown here were made by TCRdb, not taken from the authors' results. The data contain about 14,000 clones, around 29% of them seen just once; the ten biggest clones take up about a fifth. The V gene lost 5 bases and the J gene lost 8 bases, with 15 bases spanning the gap. The germline V gene has CDR1 SGHAT and CDR2 FQNNGV. The CDR3 runs to 14 residues. Study outcomes and limitations: Reports indicated that malignant thyroid tumors showed significantly higher TCR beta diversity than benign nodules did, in blood and tumor.

Sequencing was performed on tumor tissue. The chain carries TRBV11-2 and TRBJ1-4, with D perhaps matching TRBD1 (6 bases). This sequence originates from a female donor with papillary thyroid cancer or a benign thyroid nodule (not recorded which). Some clones in this sample may be carry-over from other donors' samples. The CDR3 spells CASSPGIGGEKLFF. CDR3 in DNA: TGTGCCAGCAGCCCCGGGATAGGGGGAGAAAAACTGTTTTTT.